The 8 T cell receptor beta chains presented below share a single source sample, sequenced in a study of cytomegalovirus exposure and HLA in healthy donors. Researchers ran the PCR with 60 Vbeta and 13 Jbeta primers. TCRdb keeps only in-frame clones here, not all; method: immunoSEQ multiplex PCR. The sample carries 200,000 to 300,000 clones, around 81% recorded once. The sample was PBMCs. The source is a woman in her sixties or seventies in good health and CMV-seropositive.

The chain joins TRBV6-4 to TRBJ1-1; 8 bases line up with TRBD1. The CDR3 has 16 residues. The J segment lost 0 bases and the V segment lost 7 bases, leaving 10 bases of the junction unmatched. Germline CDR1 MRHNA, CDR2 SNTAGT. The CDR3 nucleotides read TGTGCCAGCAAGACAGGGGCTTTCTTTATGAACACTGAAGCTTTCTTT. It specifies CASKTGAFFMNTEAFF.

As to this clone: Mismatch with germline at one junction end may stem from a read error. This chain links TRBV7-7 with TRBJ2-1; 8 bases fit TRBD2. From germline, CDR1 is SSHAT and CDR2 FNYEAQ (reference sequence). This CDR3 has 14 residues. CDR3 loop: CASSLLGLEDEQFF. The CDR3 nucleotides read TGTGCTAGCAGCTTACTGGGACTAGAGGATGAGCAGTTCTTC.

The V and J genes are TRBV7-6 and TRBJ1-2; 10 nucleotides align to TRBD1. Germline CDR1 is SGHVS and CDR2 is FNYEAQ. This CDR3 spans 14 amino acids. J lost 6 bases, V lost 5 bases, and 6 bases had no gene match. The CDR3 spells CASSTRTGGDGYTF. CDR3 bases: TGTGCCAGCAGCACCCGGACAGGGGGGGATGGCTACACCTTC.

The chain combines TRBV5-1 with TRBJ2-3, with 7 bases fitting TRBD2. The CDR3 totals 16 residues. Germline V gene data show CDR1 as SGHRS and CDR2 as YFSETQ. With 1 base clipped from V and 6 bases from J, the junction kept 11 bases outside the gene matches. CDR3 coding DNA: TGCGCCAGCAGCTTGCCACTAGCGTCAGGATCGGATACGCAGTATTTT. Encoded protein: CASSLPLASGSDTQYF.

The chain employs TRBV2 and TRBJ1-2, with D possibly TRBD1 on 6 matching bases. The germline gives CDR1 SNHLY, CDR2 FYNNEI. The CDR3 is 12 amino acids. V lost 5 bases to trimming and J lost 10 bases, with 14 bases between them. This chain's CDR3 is CASSQDSGVYTF. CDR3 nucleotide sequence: TGTGCCAGCAGTCAGGACAGCGGGGTCTACACCTTC. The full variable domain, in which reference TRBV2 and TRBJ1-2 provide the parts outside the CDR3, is EPEVTQTPSHQVTQMGQEVILRCVPISNHLYFYWYRQILGQKVEFLVSFYNNEISEKSEIFDDQFSVERPDGSNFTLKIRSTKLEDSAMYFCASSQDSGVYTFGSGTRLTVV.

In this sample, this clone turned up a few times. For the CDR3, the DNA is TGTGCCAGCCGCCGAGGGGAGGCCTACGAGCAGTACTTC. As protein: CASRRGEAYEQYF. The chain couples TRBV5-5 to TRBJ2-7, with D tentatively TRBD2 (6 bases). There are 13 residues in the CDR3. The V and J ends lost 7 bases and 2 bases respectively, with 13 bases between them. CDR1 and CDR2 (germline): SGHKS, YYEKEE (reference sequence).

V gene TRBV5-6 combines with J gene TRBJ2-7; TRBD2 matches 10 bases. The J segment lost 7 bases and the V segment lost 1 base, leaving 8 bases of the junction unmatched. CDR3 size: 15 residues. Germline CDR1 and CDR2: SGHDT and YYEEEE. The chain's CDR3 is CASSLSASGSGEQYF. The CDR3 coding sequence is TGTGCCAGCAGCTTGTCGGCTAGCGGGAGTGGGGAGCAGTACTTC.

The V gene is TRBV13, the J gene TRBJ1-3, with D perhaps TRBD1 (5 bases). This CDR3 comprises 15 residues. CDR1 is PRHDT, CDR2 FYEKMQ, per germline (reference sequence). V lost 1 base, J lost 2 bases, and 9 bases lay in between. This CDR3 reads CASSLVGGTGNTIYF. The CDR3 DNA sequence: TGTGCCAGCAGCTTAGTCGGGGGGACTGGAAACACCATATATTTT. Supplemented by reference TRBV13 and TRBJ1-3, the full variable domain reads AAGVIQSPRHLIKEKRETATLKCYPIPRHDTVYWYQQGPGQDPQFLISFYEKMQSDKGSIPDRFSAQQFSDYHSELNMSSLELGDSALYFCASSLVGGTGNTIYFGEGSWLTVV.